Each of the 19 T cell receptor beta chains below was sequenced from the same sample in a study of cytomegalovirus exposure and HLA in healthy donors. Primers included in the PCR were 60 Vbeta and 13 Jbeta primers. Assay used: immunoSEQ multiplex PCR; TCRdb lists only in-frame clones, some missing. Among 200,000 to 250,000 clones listed, about 81% were seen once. Sequenced sample: PBMCs. The receptors come from a woman in her sixties or seventies in good health and CMV-seropositive.

J is TRBJ2-7 and V is TRBV7-2; 9 nucleotides align to TRBD2. Trimming cost V 5 bases and J 2 bases; bases outside gene matches: 10. Germline V gene lookup returns CDR1 SGHTA and CDR2 FQGNSA. The CDR3 runs to 16 residues. This CDR3 reads CASSPRASGATYEQYF. DNA of the CDR3: TGTGCCAGCAGCCCAAGGGCTAGCGGGGCAACCTACGAGCAGTACTTC. Variable domain in full (rest from reference TRBV7-2 and TRBJ2-7): GAGVSQSPSNKVTEKGKDVELRCDPISGHTALYWYRQSLGQGLEFLIYFQGNSAPDKSGLPSDRFSAERTGGSVSTLTIQRTQQEDSAVYLCASSPRASGATYEQYFGPGTRLTVT.

The chain is built from TRBV7-3 and TRBJ1-1; the match to TRBD1 covers 10 bases. Germline CDR1 SGHTA, CDR2 FQGTGA. The length of the CDR3 is 17 residues. With V trimmed by 4 bases and J by 4 bases, 12 bases remained unmatched. This CDR3 is CASSSRGDRGLGTEAFF. CDR3 in DNA: TGTGCCAGCAGCTCACGGGGGGACAGGGGATTGGGCACTGAAGCTTTCTTT.

CDR3 residues: CASSLGTGGKYGYTF. CDR3 nucleotide sequence: TGCGCCAGCAGCTTGGGGACAGGGGGCAAGTATGGCTACACCTTC. This chain uses TRBV5-1 with TRBJ1-2, with 11 bases aligning to TRBD1. V lost 0 bases and J lost 5; bases outside the gene matches: 3. In germline, CDR1 is SGHRS, CDR2 YFSETQ. CDR3 length equals 15 residues.

This clone was detected a few times. This chain links TRBV25-1 with TRBJ2-2; D unresolved. Germline V lookup: CDR1 MGHDK, CDR2 SYGVNS. V was clipped by 1 base and J by 6 bases, with 9 bases between them. This CDR3 has 14 residues. The CDR3 here is CASSELFEAGELFF. In nucleotides, the CDR3 is TGTGCCAGCAGTGAATTATTCGAGGCCGGGGAGCTGTTTTTT.

This clone was detected a few times. V usage is TRBV5-1 and J usage is TRBJ1-4; a weak D match, TRBD1 (6 bases). CDR3 length: 14 amino acids. The germline gives CDR1 SGHRS, CDR2 YFSETQ. V was pared by 5 bases and J by 7 bases, with 15 bases between. The CDR3, as DNA: TGCGCCAGCAGTACCGGGACAACGGGTGAAAAACTGTTTTTT. Its protein is CASSTGTTGEKLFF.

With respect to this clone: Within the sample, other DNA sequences also encode this same CDR3. The chain employs TRBV29-1 and TRBJ1-3, with TRBD1 matching 9 bases. After removal of 4 bases from V and 0 bases from J, the junction contained 1 base not matched to a gene. CDR1 SQVTM and CDR2 ANQGSEA come from the germline V gene. The CDR3 sequence is 14 residues long. Written as DNA, the CDR3 is TGCAGCGTTGGACAGGGGGGCTCTGGAAACACCATATATTTT. It is translated as CSVGQGGSGNTIYF.

The chain recombines TRBV28 with TRBJ2-1; 10 bases match TRBD2. CDR1 and CDR2 (germline): MDHEN, SYDVKM. V lost 2 bases and J lost 10; bases outside the gene matches: 14. The CDR3 covers 17 residues. This CDR3 reads CASSLGHSGRRGREQFF. The CDR3 nucleotides read TGTGCCAGCAGTTTAGGACATAGCGGGAGGAGGGGGAGGGAGCAGTTCTTC.

This clone has just a few counts. CDR3 region: CASRQDSYGYTF. In DNA form, the CDR3 reads TGTGCCAGCAGACAGGACAGCTATGGCTACACCTTC. The chain carries TRBV6-1 and TRBJ1-2; D is possibly TRBD1 (6 bases). The V end was cut by 6 bases, the J end by 4 bases, with 9 bases between. Germline V CDR1 and CDR2: MNHNS, SASEGT. The CDR3 runs 12 residues.

The V and J genes are TRBV2 and TRBJ2-7; D ambiguous. The germline gives CDR1 SNHLY, CDR2 FYNNEI. CDR3 length equals 11 residues. The V end lost 7 bases, the J end lost 3 bases, and 7 bases lay between the germline ends. Here the CDR3 reads CASTVFYEQYF. CDR3 coding DNA: TGTGCCAGCACTGTATTCTACGAGCAGTACTTC.

The V gene is TRBV28, the J gene TRBJ1-2, with 7 bases aligning to TRBD1. With V trimmed by 5 bases and J by 2 bases, 5 bases remained unmatched. The CDR3 is made up of 14 amino acids. The germline V gene encodes CDR1 MDHEN and CDR2 SYDVKM. DNA for the CDR3: TGTGCCAGCAGTGCCGGGACAGCAAACTATGGCTACACCTTC. Amino acids: CASSAGTANYGYTF.

Of note for this clone: Other DNA sequences in this sample translate to the same CDR3. The chain has TRBV7-3 and TRBJ2-1; no clear D gene. The ends were cut back, 5 bases at V and 7 bases at J, with 6 bases in the middle. The length of the CDR3 is 11 residues. Germline V gives CDR1 SGHTA, CDR2 FQGTGA. CDR3: CASSPGNEQFF. In nucleotides, the CDR3 is TGTGCCAGCAGCCCCGGGAATGAGCAGTTCTTC.

The V gene is TRBV10-3, the J gene TRBJ1-2, with 10 bases aligning to TRBD1. CDR1 ENHRY and CDR2 SYGVKD come from the germline V gene. This CDR3 spans 16 amino acids. Trimming cost V 5 bases and J 0 bases; bases outside gene matches: 6. The CDR3 nucleotides are TGTGCCATCAGTTCGACAGGGGGCCTACCTAACTATGGCTACACCTTC. This gives the protein CAISSTGGLPNYGYTF.

V usage is TRBV6-1 and J usage is TRBJ2-1; D is uncertain. The CDR3 is 12 amino acids. Per the germline V gene, CDR1 is MNHNS and CDR2 is SASEGT. V was pared by 0 bases and J by 7 bases, with 4 bases between. The CDR3, as DNA: TGTGCCAGCAGTGAAGCGGAGAATGAGCAGTTCTTC. This sequence encodes CASSEAENEQFF.

The rearrangement uses TRBV7-2 and TRBJ1-5; unclear D gene. The CDR3 loop spans 14 amino acids. The V end lost 2 bases, the J end lost 0 bases, and 5 bases lay between the germline ends. Germline assignment: CDR1 SGHTA and CDR2 FQGNSA. CDR3 sequence reads: CASSLQISNQPQHF. In nucleotides, the CDR3 is TGTGCCAGCAGCTTACAGATTAGCAATCAGCCCCAGCATTTT.

The J gene is TRBJ1-1, the V gene TRBV5-6; the D is unclear. CDR1 is SGHDT, CDR2 YYEEEE, per germline. CDR3 length equals 11 residues. V was pared by 0 bases and J by 6 bases, with 3 bases between. The CDR3 here is CASSLAAEAFF. The CDR3 DNA reads as TGTGCCAGCAGCTTGGCGGCTGAAGCTTTCTTT.

The chain links TRBV6-6 to TRBJ1-2; 9 bases match TRBD1. The germline CDR1 and CDR2 sequences are MNHNY and SVGAGI (reference sequence). This CDR3 has 16 residues. J gave up 4 bases and V 5 bases, and 11 bases lay outside the gene matches. The CDR3 DNA reads as TGTGCCAGCAGTAACCCCCCTACAGGGGGCAGCTATGGCTACACCTTC. This codes for CASSNPPTGGSYGYTF.

This chain uses TRBV10-3 with TRBJ2-7, with TRBD1 as a possible D gene (5 bases). CDR1 and CDR2 (germline): ENHRY, SYGVKD. The length of the CDR3 is 14 residues. Trimming took 4 bases from V and 5 from J, leaving 15 bases between them. CDR3 DNA sequence: TGTGCCATCAGTGGACGCAGGGAACGCGACGAGCAGTACTTC. Its protein product is CAISGRRERDEQYF.

This clone was picked up a small number of times. The CDR3 loop reads CATSTGKVDEKLFF. CDR3 DNA sequence: TGTGCCACCAGCACAGGGAAAGTCGATGAAAAACTGTTTTTT. This chain joins TRBV10-3 and TRBJ1-4, with D perhaps matching TRBD1 (6 bases). The CDR3 contains 14 residues. CDR1 is ENHRY, CDR2 SYGVKD, per germline. The V end was cut by 10 bases, the J end by 6 bases, with 18 bases between.

J is TRBJ2-3 and V is TRBV27, with TRBD2 matching 14 bases. V lost 5 bases to trimming and J lost 4 bases; unmatched junction nucleotides: 14. This CDR3 has 19 amino acids. Looked up from germline, CDR1 is MNHEY and CDR2 is SMNVEV (reference sequence). CDR3 in DNA: TGTGCCAGCAGTCCACCCCCGGGACTAGCGGGAGAGGTTTCAGATACGCAGTATTTT. This encodes CASSPPPGLAGEVSDTQYF.